These T cell receptor beta chains were read from a single sample in a study of control samples from healthy donors and cancer patients. Sequencing used immunoSEQ multiplex PCR; TCRdb keeps in-frame clones, though not all of them. The table records 100,000 to 150,000 clones, 92% of them present only once. Sample: blood. Receptors were obtained from a woman aged 45 to 65 in good health. Both conserved end residues are part of each CDR3. D genes are given only for firm matches. Only some rows state a clone size, as once, few, many or a class for expanded clones.

j_call,clone_size,v_call,d_call,cdr3_aa,cdr3_nt
TRBJ1-2,NA,TRBV6-5,TRBD1,CASSPFPTGNYGYTF,TGTGCCAGCAGTCCCTTCCCGACAGGGAACTATGGCTACACCTTC
TRBJ2-5,NA,TRBV4-1,NA,CASSRLVGETQYF,TGCGCCAGCAGCCGGTTAGTCGGAGAGACCCAGTACTTC
TRBJ2-7,NA,TRBV6-2/TRBV6-3,NA,CASSYSGRRLTYEQYF,TGTGCCAGCAGTTACTCGGGCCGACGGTTGACCTACGAGCAGTACTTC
TRBJ2-7,NA,TRBV5-8,TRBD1,CASSLGRTGPYEQYF,TGTGCCAGCAGCTTGGGAAGGACAGGGCCCTACGAGCAGTACTTC
TRBJ2-2,NA,TRBV4-1,NA,CASSQGGFITGELFF,TGCGCCAGCAGCCAAGGGGGATTTATCACTGGGGAGCTGTTTTTT
TRBJ2-2,once,TRBV11-3,NA,CASSSRGLNTGELFF,TGTGCCAGCAGCTCTAGGGGCCTGAACACCGGGGAGCTGTTTTTT
TRBJ2-7,once,TRBV6-2/TRBV6-3,NA,CASGSRQAYEQYF,TGTGCCAGCGGTTCGAGGCAGGCCTACGAGCAGTACTTC
TRBJ2-2,NA,TRBV6-6,NA,CASSRPDGPGIGYGELFF,TGTGCCAGCAGTCGACCCGATGGACCGGGAATAGGGTACGGGGAGCTGTTTTTT
TRBJ2-7,NA,TRBV6-1,TRBD2,CASSEWGLAGEHYEQYF,TGTGCCAGCAGTGAATGGGGACTAGCGGGGGAACACTACGAGCAGTACTTC
TRBJ1-1,NA,TRBV27,NA,CASSPTGWANTEAFF,TGTGCCAGCAGTCCTACCGGGTGGGCGAACACTGAAGCTTTCTTT
TRBJ1-1,NA,TRBV6-5,NA,CAGTGGAAMNTEAFF,TGTGCCGGAACCGGGGGGGCTGCTATGAACACTGAAGCTTTCTTT
TRBJ1-4,NA,TRBV30,NA,CAWIPRDSEKLFF,TGTGCCTGGATACCCAGAGATTCTGAAAAACTGTTTTTT
TRBJ1-6,NA,TRBV11-1,TRBD1,CASSSRQGAGNSPLHF,TGTGCCAGCAGCTCTCGACAGGGGGCAGGAAATTCACCCCTCCACTTT
TRBJ2-7,NA,TRBV5-1,NA,CASSSDSTYEQYF,TGCGCCAGCAGCTCGGACAGTACCTACGAGCAGTACTTC
TRBJ1-2,once,TRBV6-6,NA,CASSSDGLSFYGYTF,TGTGCCAGCAGTTCGGACGGACTTTCCTTTTATGGCTACACCTTC
TRBJ1-2,few,TRBV11-2,NA,CASSFRGGYTF,TGTGCCAGCAGCTTCAGGGGTGGCTACACCTTC
TRBJ1-1,NA,TRBV3-1/TRBV3-2,TRBD1,CASSLGTGNTEAFF,TGTGCCAGCAGCCTCGGGACAGGGAACACTGAAGCTTTCTTT